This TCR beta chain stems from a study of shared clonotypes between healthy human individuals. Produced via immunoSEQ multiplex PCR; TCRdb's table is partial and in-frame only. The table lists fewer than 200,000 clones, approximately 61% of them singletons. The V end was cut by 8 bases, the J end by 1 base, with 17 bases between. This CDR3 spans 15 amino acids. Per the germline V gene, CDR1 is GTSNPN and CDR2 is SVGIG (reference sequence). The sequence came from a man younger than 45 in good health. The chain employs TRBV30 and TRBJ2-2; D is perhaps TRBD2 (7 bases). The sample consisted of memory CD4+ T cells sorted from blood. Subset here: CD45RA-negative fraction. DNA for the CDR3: TGTGCCAGTCCCCGGGGGGCGCGGAACACCGGGGAGCTGTTTTTT. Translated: CASPRGARNTGELFF.